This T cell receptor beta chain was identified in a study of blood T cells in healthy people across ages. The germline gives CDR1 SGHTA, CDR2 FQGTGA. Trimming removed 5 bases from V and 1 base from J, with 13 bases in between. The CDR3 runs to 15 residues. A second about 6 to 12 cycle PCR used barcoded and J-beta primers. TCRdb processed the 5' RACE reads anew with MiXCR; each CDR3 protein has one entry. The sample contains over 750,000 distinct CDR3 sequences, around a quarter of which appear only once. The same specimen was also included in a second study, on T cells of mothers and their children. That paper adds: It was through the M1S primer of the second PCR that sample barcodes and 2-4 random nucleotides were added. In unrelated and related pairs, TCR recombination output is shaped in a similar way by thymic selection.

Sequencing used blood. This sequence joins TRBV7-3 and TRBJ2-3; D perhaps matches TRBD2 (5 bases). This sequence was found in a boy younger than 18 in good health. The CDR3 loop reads CASSAMDLGTDTQYF. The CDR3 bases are TGTGCCAGCAGCGCAATGGACTTGGGCACAGATACGCAGTATTTT.